What follows are 25 T cell receptor beta chains derived from one specimen sequenced in a study of cytomegalovirus exposure and HLA in healthy donors. The PCR had 60 Vbeta and 13 Jbeta primers. The method was immunoSEQ multiplex PCR; TCRdb's version includes in-frame clones alone and lacks a portion of them. The table shows about 89,000 clones, with approximately 82% occurring only once. Specimen: PBMCs. These TCRs come from a female donor in good health and CMV-seropositive.

The V gene is TRBV7-9, the J gene TRBJ2-7, with D possibly being TRBD2 (5 bases). CDR3 length: 14 residues. Germline-derived CDR1 and CDR2 are SEHNR and FQNEAQ (reference sequence). Deletions cut 1 base from V and 6 bases from J, with 13 bases between. The CDR3 reads CASSLVLGGLEQYF. CDR3 coding DNA: TGTGCCAGCAGCTTAGTACTCGGCGGACTCGAGCAGTACTTC.

The CDR3 reads CASSQTGLVAFF. CDR3 DNA sequence: TGCGCCAGCAGCCAAACAGGGCTGGTGGCTTTCTTT. The V call is TRBV4-1, the J call TRBJ1-1; D is perhaps TRBD1 (6 bases). The CDR3 has 12 residues. Germline CDR1 reads MGHRA; CDR2 reads YSYEKL. V lost 2 bases, J lost 11 bases, and 12 bases lay in between.

The V call is TRBV6-5, the J call TRBJ1-5; TRBD1 matches at 10 bases. This CDR3 is built from 15 residues. Unmatched junction bases numbered 6, after V lost 6 bases and J lost 4 bases. Germline CDR1 and CDR2: MNHEY and SVGAGI. The CDR3 here is CASRPDRGRNQPQHF. CDR3 in DNA: TGTGCCAGCAGGCCAGACAGGGGGCGAAATCAGCCCCAGCATTTT.

This clone is a singleton in its sample. This rearrangement joins TRBV4-2 to TRBJ2-2, with a possible D match to TRBD2 (6 bases). V was clipped by 4 bases and J by 1 base, with 13 bases between them. Per germline, CDR1 LGHNA and CDR2 YNFKEQ. This CDR3 is built from 16 residues. DNA for the CDR3: TGTGCCAGCAGCCTGGAGAACGGGGGGAACACCGGGGAGCTGTTTTTT. It codes for CASSLENGGNTGELFF.

The chain is built from TRBV6-5 and TRBJ1-1; D gene ambiguous. Germline V gene data show CDR1 as MNHEY and CDR2 as SVGAGI. This CDR3 region has 11 residues. With 8 bases removed from V and 5 bases from J, the gap between germline ends came to 9 bases. The CDR3: CASYRRTEAFF. CDR3 DNA: TGTGCCAGCTATAGGAGGACTGAAGCTTTCTTT.

The chain couples TRBV7-9 to TRBJ1-6, with D unresolved. In germline, CDR1 is SEHNR, CDR2 FQNEAQ (reference sequence). The CDR3 is 13 amino acids. Trimming took off 2 bases at V and 7 bases at J, with 6 bases between the two ends. In nucleotides, the CDR3 is TGTGCCAGCAGCTTAAGCGGGAATTCACCCCTCCACTTT. This sequence encodes CASSLSGNSPLHF.

CDR3 amino acids: CASSEGIGGNPTNEKLFF. DNA for the CDR3: TGTGCCAGCAGTGAAGGGATTGGGGGGAATCCAACTAATGAAAAACTGTTTTTT. This chain uses TRBV6-1 with TRBJ1-4, with D possibly being TRBD1 (5 bases). Germline V gives CDR1 MNHNS, CDR2 SASEGT. Trimming took 1 base from V and 0 from J, leaving 15 bases between them. The CDR3 covers 18 residues.

This clone was seen more than once but under ten times. This sequence joins TRBV7-9 and TRBJ2-5, with D possibly being TRBD1 (5 bases). The CDR3 extends over 14 amino acids. Trimming took 1 base from V and 11 from J, leaving 17 bases between them. The V gene's germline CDR1 is SEHNR and CDR2 FQNEAQ (reference sequence). Here the CDR3 reads CASSLEQWGIGQYF. The CDR3 DNA sequence: TGTGCCAGCAGCTTAGAACAGTGGGGCATAGGGCAGTACTTC.

This chain joins TRBV15 and TRBJ2-3; no clear D gene. Between the trimmed V and J ends, which lost 1 base and 5 bases, there was a span of 10 bases. The CDR3 loop spans 14 amino acids. Germline values: CDR1 LNHNV, CDR2 YYDKDF (reference sequence). The CDR3 region is CATSRGRGIDTQYF. The CDR3 DNA follows: TGTGCCACCAGCAGAGGTCGAGGCATAGATACGCAGTATTTT.

The rearrangement links TRBV5-5 to TRBJ2-5; possibly TRBD1 for D (6 bases). V gave up 0 bases and J gave up 5 bases, with 14 bases separating them. The CDR3 has 15 residues. Germline assignment: CDR1 SGHKS and CDR2 YYEKEE (reference sequence). The CDR3 DNA reads as TGTGCCAGCAGCTTGGAGGCCAGGGGCGCGGAGACCCAGTACTTC. Its protein is CASSLEARGAETQYF. Together with reference TRBV5-5 and TRBJ2-5, the CDR3 gives the full variable domain: DAGVTQSPTHLIKTRGQQVTLRCSPISGHKSVSWYQQVLGQGPQFIFQYYEKEERGRGNFPDRFSARQFPNYSSELNVNALLLGDSALYLCASSLEARGAETQYFGPGTRLLVL.

V and J are TRBV7-8 and TRBJ1-1, with TRBD1 matching over 7 bases. Trimming removed 5 bases from V and 2 bases from J; junction bases left unmatched: 17. The CDR3 contains 18 residues. Germline V gene lookup returns CDR1 SGHVS and CDR2 FQNEAQ. CDR3 protein: CASSLPSGTVLTNTEAFF. CDR3 coding DNA: TGTGCCAGCAGCCTTCCCTCCGGGACAGTCCTCACCAACACTGAAGCTTTCTTT.

The rearrangement joins TRBV5-6 to TRBJ1-1; possibly TRBD1 for D (5 bases). The CDR3 has 16 residues. The germline CDR1 and CDR2 sequences are SGHDT and YYEEEE. V lost 3 bases to trimming and J lost 0 bases, with 15 bases between them. In nucleotides, the CDR3 is TGTGCCAGCAGCTCGAACCCCGGACACTTGAACACTGAAGCTTTCTTT. Translating it yields CASSSNPGHLNTEAFF.

This clone appeared once. The V and J genes are TRBV9 and TRBJ1-3; D is undetermined. The CDR3 extends over 17 amino acids. In germline, CDR1 is SGDLS, CDR2 YYNGEE. Deletions cut 0 bases from V and 4 bases from J, with 17 bases between. The CDR3: CASSVVAGWSGGNTIYF. CDR3 nucleotide sequence: TGTGCCAGCAGCGTAGTTGCCGGGTGGAGTGGAGGAAACACCATATATTTT. Complete variable domain (other parts from reference TRBV9 and TRBJ1-3): DSGVTQTPKHLITATGQRVTLRCSPRSGDLSVYWYQQSLDQGLQFLIQYYNGEERAKGNILERFSAQQFPDLHSELNLSSLELGDSALYFCASSVVAGWSGGNTIYFGEGSWLTVV.

The gene calls are TRBV10-3 and TRBJ2-7; 8 bases are a match to TRBD1. Trimming removed 4 bases from V and 4 bases from J; junction bases left unmatched: 6. Germline loops: CDR1 ENHRY, CDR2 SYGVKD. This CDR3 spans 14 amino acids. The CDR3 region has the DNA TGTGCCATCAGTGGGAATGGACAGGGATACGAGCAGTACTTC. It codes for CAISGNGQGYEQYF.

This rearrangement joins TRBV5-4 to TRBJ1-2, with D maybe TRBD1 (6 bases). The CDR3 contains 13 residues. In germline, CDR1 is SGHNT, CDR2 YYREEE (reference sequence). Trimming took 3 bases from V and 4 from J, leaving 10 bases between them. The CDR3 DNA follows: TGTGCCAGCAGCTCTAGACAGGTCTATGGCTACACCTTC. Its protein product is CASSSRQVYGYTF.

V and J are TRBV15 and TRBJ1-4; D is unresolved. The V gene lost 0 bases and the J gene lost 4 bases, with 9 bases spanning the gap. The CDR3 length is 15 residues. CDR1 and CDR2 from the germline V gene are LNHNV and YYDKDF (reference sequence). The CDR3 sequence: CATSRDRNLNEKLFF. The CDR3 DNA sequence: TGTGCCACCAGCAGAGATAGAAATCTTAATGAAAAACTGTTTTTT. The full variable domain, with the rest looked up from reference TRBV15 and TRBJ1-4, is DAMVIQNPRYQVTQFGKPVTLSCSQTLNHNVMYWYQQKSSQAPKLLFHYYDKDFNNEADTPDNFQSRRPNTSFCFLDIRSPGLGDTAMYLCATSRDRNLNEKLFFGSGTQLSVL.

This chain connects TRBV2 to TRBJ2-2; 9 bases align to TRBD2. CDR3 length equals 17 residues. V gave up 7 bases and J gave up 3 bases; unmatched junction bases: 12. The germline CDR1 and CDR2 sequences are SNHLY and FYNNEI. CDR3 nucleotide sequence: TGTGCCAGCACACCGCGCTGGCGGGGGGGCGACACCGGGGAGCTGTTTTTT. This translates into CASTPRWRGGDTGELFF.

The V gene is TRBV29-1, the J gene TRBJ2-5, with 12 bases matching TRBD2. The DNA end favors TRBJ2-7, so the J call may be wrong. CDR3 size: 14 residues. Per germline, CDR1 SQVTM and CDR2 ANQGSEA. This chain's CDR3 is CSVIGTSGYYEQYF. DNA of the CDR3: TGCAGCGTTATCGGGACTAGCGGGTACTACGAGCAGTACTTC.

This clone showed up just a few times. J is TRBJ2-5 and V is TRBV14; 10 bases line up with TRBD2. The CDR3 has 17 residues. Unmatched junction bases numbered 9, after V lost 1 base and J lost 4 bases. CDR1 is SGHDN, CDR2 FVKESK, per germline. The CDR3 DNA is TGTGCCAGCAGCCAAGGGGATTTGGTAGCGGGAGGAGAGACCCAGTACTTC. Translated, it gives CASSQGDLVAGGETQYF.

This chain connects TRBV19 to TRBJ1-5, with 12 bases that match TRBD1. The CDR3 runs 16 residues. From germline, CDR1 is LNHDA and CDR2 SQIVND (reference sequence). Germline trimming cut 3 bases from V and 5 bases from J; bases unmatched to any gene: 5. CDR3 DNA sequence: TGTGCCAGTAGTATTGGGGACAGGGGGCTGTATCAGCCCCAGCATTTT. Translated, it gives CASSIGDRGLYQPQHF.

The chain carries TRBV13 and TRBJ2-1, with D maybe TRBD2 (5 bases). Trimming removed 3 bases from V and 3 bases from J, with 15 bases in between. Germline CDR1 and CDR2: PRHDT and FYEKMQ (reference sequence). The CDR3 loop spans 16 amino acids. DNA of the CDR3: TGTGCCAGCAGCTTTCCCACGGGATCAAACTACAATGAGCAGTTCTTC. Translated, it gives CASSFPTGSNYNEQFF.

This CDR3 is CASSTSGTGSEKLFF. The CDR3 coding sequence is TGTGCCAGCAGCACCTCCGGGACAGGGTCGGAAAAACTGTTTTTT. The chain is built from TRBV9 and TRBJ1-4; 9 bases align to TRBD1. V was pared by 4 bases and J by 8 bases, with 9 bases of the junction left unmatched. Germline-derived CDR1 and CDR2 are SGDLS and YYNGEE. CDR3 length equals 15 residues.

This chain joins TRBV6-6 and TRBJ1-2, with D perhaps matching TRBD1 (5 bases). This CDR3 is built from 13 residues. V gave up 3 bases and J gave up 4 bases, with 9 bases separating them. Looked up from germline, CDR1 is MNHNY and CDR2 is SVGAGI (reference sequence). The CDR3 sequence: CASSYEDSYGYTF. The CDR3 DNA sequence: TGTGCCAGCAGTTATGAAGACAGCTATGGCTACACCTTC.

The chain is built from TRBV6-5 and TRBJ2-3; 8 nucleotides match TRBD1. The CDR3 spans 16 residues. Unmatched junction bases numbered 10, after V lost 4 bases and J lost 4 bases. Looked up from germline, CDR1 is MNHEY and CDR2 is SVGAGI. CDR3 residues: CASSLPGQGRPDTQYF. The CDR3 DNA reads TGTGCCAGCAGTTTACCAGGACAGGGCAGGCCAGATACGCAGTATTTT.

The rearrangement joins TRBV4-1 to TRBJ2-2; unclear D gene. The length of the CDR3 is 13 residues. The ends were cut back, 1 base at V and 8 bases at J, with 8 bases in the middle. Per the germline V gene, CDR1 is MGHRA and CDR2 is YSYEKL. For the CDR3, the DNA is TGCGCCAGCAGCCAAGGTTCTAGGGGGGAGCTGTTTTTT. Amino acid sequence: CASSQGSRGELFF.